This T cell receptor (beta chain) appears in the sequencing data of a study of identifying expanded T cells in peripheral blood. Study-level points and caveats: Two-week clone count variance significantly increased as total template count grew. Differentially abundant clones: about 1.1 between replicates, 16.4 at about 13 days, approximately 19 at four.

On this clone: Its antigen remains unidentified.

The assay was immunoSEQ multiplex PCR, and TCRdb's table has in-frame clones only and misses some. The repertoire includes more than 90,000 clones, around 88% of them detected once, and approximately 17% sits in the top ten. This CDR3 is 15 amino acids long. Between the trimmed V and J ends, which lost 1 base and 6 bases, there was a span of 15 bases. Germline-derived CDR1 and CDR2 are LGHNA and YSLEER. The TCR comes from a person aged 18 to 70 in good health. V gene TRBV4-3 combines with J gene TRBJ1-2; D might be TRBD1 (5 bases). The specimen was blood. For the CDR3, the DNA is TGCGCCAGCAGCCAAGTCGTTCGGGGCTCGGATGGCTACACCTTC. Translating gives CASSQVVRGSDGYTF.